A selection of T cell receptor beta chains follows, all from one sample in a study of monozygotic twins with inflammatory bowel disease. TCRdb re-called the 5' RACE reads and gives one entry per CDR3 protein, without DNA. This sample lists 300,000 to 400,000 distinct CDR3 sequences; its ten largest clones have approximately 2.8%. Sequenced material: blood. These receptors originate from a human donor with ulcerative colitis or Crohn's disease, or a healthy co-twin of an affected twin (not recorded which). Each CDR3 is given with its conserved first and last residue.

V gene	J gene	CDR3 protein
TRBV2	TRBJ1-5	CASSAQGVGNQPQHF
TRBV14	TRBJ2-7	CASSPLRGYEQYF
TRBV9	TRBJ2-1	CASSPWDSYNEQFF
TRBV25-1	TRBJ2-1	CASSASPGQGAYNEQFF
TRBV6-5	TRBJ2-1	CASNWERGNNEQFF
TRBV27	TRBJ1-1	CASSSGTGGTEAFF
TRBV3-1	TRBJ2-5	CASSHYSGGEKYF
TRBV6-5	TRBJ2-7	CASSYSNPLGGEIYEQYF
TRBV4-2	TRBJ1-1	CASSQDREGNTEAFF
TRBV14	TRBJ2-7	CASSVWGPYEQYF
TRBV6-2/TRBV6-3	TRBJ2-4	CASSYPTSGGASNIQYF
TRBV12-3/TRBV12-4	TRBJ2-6	CASSLHRDRTSGANVLTF
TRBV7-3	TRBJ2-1	CASSFYRTTSYNEQFF
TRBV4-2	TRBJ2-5	CASSQPGGGRETQYF
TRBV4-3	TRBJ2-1	CASSQGTNSYNEQFF
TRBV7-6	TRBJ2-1	CASSLTSGGENEQFF
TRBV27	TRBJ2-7	CASSLQWGKTYEQYF
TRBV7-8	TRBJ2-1	CASRDDREGQFF
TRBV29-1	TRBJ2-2	CSATWGQLNTGELFF
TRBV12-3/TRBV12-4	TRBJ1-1	CASSNRENRDTEAFF
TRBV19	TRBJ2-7	CASSTIDRGGYEQYF
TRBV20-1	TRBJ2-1	CSARSSGGAYNEQFF
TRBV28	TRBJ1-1	CASPPSDRNTEAFF
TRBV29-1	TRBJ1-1	CSSGGQGDTEAFF
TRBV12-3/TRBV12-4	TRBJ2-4	CASSFGRGLDKNIQYF
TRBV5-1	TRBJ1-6	CASSLGDSHNSPLHF
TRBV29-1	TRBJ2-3	CSVDEGALDTQYF
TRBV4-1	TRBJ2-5	CASSQIRRGLQETQYF
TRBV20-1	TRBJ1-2	CSGQVSYGYTF
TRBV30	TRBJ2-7	CAWISEGYEQYF
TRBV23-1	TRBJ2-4	CASSQSLAKNMQYF
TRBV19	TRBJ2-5	CASSIGYGQMGTQYF
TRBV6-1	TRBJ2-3	CASSGMGGGRYLNTQYF
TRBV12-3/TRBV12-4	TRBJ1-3	CASSLGGSASGNTIYF
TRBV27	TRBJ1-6	CASSLRTTLNSPLHF
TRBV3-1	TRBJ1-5	CASSKYGDQPQHF
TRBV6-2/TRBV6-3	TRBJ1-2	CASSYSAGPRGYTF
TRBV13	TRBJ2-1	CASRPRGGTGVEQFF
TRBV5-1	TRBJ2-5	CASSLVPAAETQYF
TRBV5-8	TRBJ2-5	CASSPENVQGETQYF
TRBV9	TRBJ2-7	CATSVGLAGAPYEQYF
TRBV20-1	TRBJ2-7	CSATGFVYEQYF
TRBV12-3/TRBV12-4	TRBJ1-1	CASSLALDRENTEAFF
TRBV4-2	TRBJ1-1	CASRSSGGGNTEAFF
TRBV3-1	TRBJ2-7	CASSQDVTHQEQYF